Reported below is one T cell receptor beta chain. The target antigen is unknown. Per the germline V gene, CDR1 is SGHRS and CDR2 is YFSETQ. The CDR3 has 13 amino acids. V lost 2 bases and J lost 8; bases outside the gene matches: 6. Systemic immunosuppression or autoimmune disease history was grounds to exclude patients. The entry originates in a study of OX40 agonist ivuxolimab in advanced cancers. Study-wide results and caveats: Several nonresponders also turned out to have low normalized T-cell clonal expansion. Expanded clones were, on average, more numerous in CD8+ T cells than in CD4+.

Sequencing used immunoSEQ multiplex PCR; TCRdb keeps in-frame clones, though not all of them. Of tens of thousands of clones listed, 87% are singletons. The source is an adult with an advanced solid tumor such as melanoma, head and neck, liver or kidney cancer. The rearrangement joins TRBV5-1 to TRBJ1-1; 7 bases are shared with TRBD1. This specimen consisted of CD4+ or CD8+ T cells sorted from blood, obtained in a trial of the OX40 agonist ivuxolimab. The CDR3 coding sequence is TGCGCCAGCAGCTTTTACAGGGGTACAGAAGCTTTCTTT. This gives the protein CASSFYRGTEAFF.